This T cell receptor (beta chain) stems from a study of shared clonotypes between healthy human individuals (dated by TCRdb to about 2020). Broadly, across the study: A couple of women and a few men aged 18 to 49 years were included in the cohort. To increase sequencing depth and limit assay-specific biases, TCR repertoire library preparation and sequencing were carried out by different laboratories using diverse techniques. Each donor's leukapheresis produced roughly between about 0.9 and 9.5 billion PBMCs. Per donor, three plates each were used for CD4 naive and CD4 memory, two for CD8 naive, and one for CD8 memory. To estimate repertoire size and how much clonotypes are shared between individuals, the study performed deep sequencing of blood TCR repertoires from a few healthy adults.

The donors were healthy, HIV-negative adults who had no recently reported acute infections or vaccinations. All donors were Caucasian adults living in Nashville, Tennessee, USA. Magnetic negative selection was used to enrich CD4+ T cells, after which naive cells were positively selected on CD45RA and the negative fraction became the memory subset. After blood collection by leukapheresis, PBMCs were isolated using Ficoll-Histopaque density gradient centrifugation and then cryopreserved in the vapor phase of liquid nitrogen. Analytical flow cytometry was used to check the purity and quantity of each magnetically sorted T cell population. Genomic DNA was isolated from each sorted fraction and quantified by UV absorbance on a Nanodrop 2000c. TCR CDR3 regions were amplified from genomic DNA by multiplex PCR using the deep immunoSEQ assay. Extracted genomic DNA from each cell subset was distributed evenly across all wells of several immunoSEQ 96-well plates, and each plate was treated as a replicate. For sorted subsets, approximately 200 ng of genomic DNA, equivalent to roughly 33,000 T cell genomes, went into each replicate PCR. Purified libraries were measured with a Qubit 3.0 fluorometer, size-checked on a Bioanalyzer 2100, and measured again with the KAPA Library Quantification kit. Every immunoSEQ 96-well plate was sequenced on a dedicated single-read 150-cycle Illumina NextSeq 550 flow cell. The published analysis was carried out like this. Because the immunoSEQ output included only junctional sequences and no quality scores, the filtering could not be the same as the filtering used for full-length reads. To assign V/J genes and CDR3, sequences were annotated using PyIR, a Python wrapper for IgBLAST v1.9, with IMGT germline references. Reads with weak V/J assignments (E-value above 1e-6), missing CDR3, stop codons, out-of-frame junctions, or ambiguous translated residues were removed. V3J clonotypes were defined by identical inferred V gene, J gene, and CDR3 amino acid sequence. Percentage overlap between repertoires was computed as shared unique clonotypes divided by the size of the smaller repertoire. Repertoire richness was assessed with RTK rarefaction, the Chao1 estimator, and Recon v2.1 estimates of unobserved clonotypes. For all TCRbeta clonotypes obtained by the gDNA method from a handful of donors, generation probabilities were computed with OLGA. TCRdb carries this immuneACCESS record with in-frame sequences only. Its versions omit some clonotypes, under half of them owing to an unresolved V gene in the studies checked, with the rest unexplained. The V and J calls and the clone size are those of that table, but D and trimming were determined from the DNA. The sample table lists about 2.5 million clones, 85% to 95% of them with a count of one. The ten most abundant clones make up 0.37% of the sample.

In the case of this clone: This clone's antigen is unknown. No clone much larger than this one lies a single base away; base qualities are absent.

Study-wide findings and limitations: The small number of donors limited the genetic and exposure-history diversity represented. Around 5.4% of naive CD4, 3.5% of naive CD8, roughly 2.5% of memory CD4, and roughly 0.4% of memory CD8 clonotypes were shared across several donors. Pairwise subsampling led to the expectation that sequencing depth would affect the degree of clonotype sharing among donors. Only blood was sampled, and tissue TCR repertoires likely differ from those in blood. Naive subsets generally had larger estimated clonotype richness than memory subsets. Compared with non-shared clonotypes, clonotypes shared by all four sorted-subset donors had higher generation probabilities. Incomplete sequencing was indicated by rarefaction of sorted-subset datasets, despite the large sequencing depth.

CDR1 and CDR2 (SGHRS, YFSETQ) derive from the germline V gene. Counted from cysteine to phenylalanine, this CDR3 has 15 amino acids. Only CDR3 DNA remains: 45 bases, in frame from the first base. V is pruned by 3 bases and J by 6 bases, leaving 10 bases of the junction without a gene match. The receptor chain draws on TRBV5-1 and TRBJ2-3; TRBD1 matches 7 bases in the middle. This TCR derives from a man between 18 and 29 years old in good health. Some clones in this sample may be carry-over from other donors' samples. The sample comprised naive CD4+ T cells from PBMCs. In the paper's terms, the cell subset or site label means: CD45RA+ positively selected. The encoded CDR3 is CASSSRTGSVDTQYF. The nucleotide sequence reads TGCGCCAGCAGCTCCCGGACAGGCAGTGTCGATACGCAGTATTTT.